This T cell receptor beta chain derives from a study of lung T cells in sarcoidosis with Löfgren's syndrome. Across the study: Repertoire analyses centered on Löfgren's syndrome patients.

Germline-derived CDR1 and CDR2 are SGHTA and FQGNSA. CDR3 length equals 17 residues. The V and J ends lost 5 bases and 1 base, in that order; junction bases with no gene match: 11. Whole-study results and caveats: TRAV12-1 and TRBV2 were reportedly most expanded in Löfgren's patients. Multiple Löfgren's syndrome patients reportedly shared TRAV12-1 and TRBV2 CDR3 motifs, suggesting public CD4+ TCRs.

One entry per CDR3 protein results from TCRdb running MiXCR on the reads. This table holds approximately 20,000 distinct CDR3 sequences, less than 25% found once. This clonotype is deemed medium-sized (0.01 to 0.1%). Its specificity is unknown. The sequence derives from a human donor with sarcoidosis (Löfgren's syndrome or another form), or a control subject (not recorded which). The sequencing sample was made of CD4+ T cells from PBMCs. The chain has TRBV7-2 and TRBJ2-3, with 8 bases aligning to TRBD2. The CDR3: CASSTILQTSGTDTQYF. The DNA for the CDR3 is TGTGCCAGCAGCACTATTCTCCAGACTAGCGGCACAGATACGCAGTATTTT. The full variable domain, its missing parts supplied by reference TRBV7-2 and TRBJ2-3, is GAGVSQSPSNKVTEKGKDVELRCDPISGHTALYWYRQSLGQGLEFLIYFQGNSAPDKSGLPSDRFSAERTGGSVSTLTIQRTQQEDSAVYLCASSTILQTSGTDTQYFGPGTRLTVL.